This T cell receptor beta chain is drawn from a study of blood T cell repertoires in COVID-19. For the study at large: From the United States, Italy and Spain came samples of acute and convalescent COVID-19. T cells, B-cell-depleted T cells, or PBMCs supplied cDNA or gDNA.

In the authors' workflow: Reference gene primers were amplified, and this amplification served to estimate nucleated cell counts. Assay used: immunoSEQ multiplex PCR; TCRdb lists only in-frame clones, some missing. That table gives V, J and clone size, and the DNA gave D and trimming. The table includes 200,000 to 300,000 clones, roughly 84% detected once. Germline CDR1 MDHEN, CDR2 SYDVKM. The CDR3 is 14 amino acids. V lost 3 bases, J lost 2 bases, and 11 bases lay in between. The chain combines TRBV28 with TRBJ2-7; a possible D gene is TRBD1 (5 bases). Sequenced material: peripheral blood. The source of this sequence is a woman between 40 and 50 years old who had recovered from COVID-19. The CDR3 DNA sequence: TGTGCCAGCAGTTTCTTAGGCAGGGCCTACGAGCAGTACTTC. Translation: CASSFLGRAYEQYF.